This is a list of T cell receptor beta chains from one sample in a study of cytomegalovirus exposure and HLA in healthy donors. Libraries were prepared by immunoSEQ multiplex PCR; TCRdb keeps only in-frame clonotypes and omits some of them. Altogether about 140,000 clones are present, around 80% being singletons, with the ten largest covering around 2%. The sequenced sample was PBMCs. Source of these receptors: a woman aged 35 to 49 in good health and CMV-seronegative. Each CDR3 is given with its conserved first and last residue. D genes are given only for firm matches. Only some rows state a clone size, as once, few, many or a class for expanded clones.

CDR3nt: TGTGCCAGCAGCTTAGGTGGAGACCAAGAGACCCAGTACTTC; CDR3aa: CASSLGGDQETQYF; j_gene: TRBJ2-5; abundance: few; v_gene: TRBV7-8; d_gene: -
CDR3nt: TGTGCCAGTAGTGGGCGAGTCTACAATGAGCAGTTCTTC; CDR3aa: CASSGRVYNEQFF; j_gene: TRBJ2-1; abundance: once; v_gene: TRBV19; d_gene: -
CDR3nt: TGTGCCAGCTCACCACCGGTACTAGCGGGAGATGGCGAGCAGTTCTTC; CDR3aa: CASSPPVLAGDGEQFF; j_gene: TRBJ2-1; abundance: -; v_gene: TRBV18; d_gene: TRBD2
CDR3nt: TGTGCCAGCAGCTTATCAAGAGATGAGCAGTTCTTC; CDR3aa: CASSLSRDEQFF; j_gene: TRBJ2-1; abundance: -; v_gene: TRBV11-2; d_gene: -
CDR3nt: TGTGCCAGCAGTCTCAAACGGAGGACAGAGTTC; CDR3aa: CASSLKRRTEF; j_gene: TRBJ2-7; abundance: -; v_gene: TRBV28; d_gene: -
CDR3nt: TGTGCCAGCAGCTTGGCCTGGCAGGACTATGGCTACACCTTC; CDR3aa: CASSLAWQDYGYTF; j_gene: TRBJ1-2; abundance: once; v_gene: TRBV5-6; d_gene: -
CDR3nt: TGTGCCAGTAGCCAGGGGGCAGACACTGAAGCTTTCTTT; CDR3aa: CASSQGADTEAFF; j_gene: TRBJ1-1; abundance: -; v_gene: TRBV19; d_gene: TRBD1
CDR3nt: TGTGCCAGCAGTGGGGGGACTAGCGGGGCCGCCTACGAGCAGTACTTC; CDR3aa: CASSGGTSGAAYEQYF; j_gene: TRBJ2-7; abundance: -; v_gene: TRBV25-1; d_gene: TRBD2
CDR3nt: TGTGCCAGCAGCTTGACAGGGGGTGTTTGGGTGGATGGCTACACCTTC; CDR3aa: CASSLTGGVWVDGYTF; j_gene: TRBJ1-2; abundance: -; v_gene: TRBV5-5; d_gene: TRBD1
CDR3nt: TGTGCCAGCAGTTTTGTAGTCAGATCGAGGGGCTACACCTTC; CDR3aa: CASSFVVRSRGYTF; j_gene: TRBJ1-2; abundance: -; v_gene: TRBV28; d_gene: -
CDR3nt: TGTGCCAGCAGCCAAGCCCCCTACACAGATACGCAGTATTTT; CDR3aa: CASSQAPYTDTQYF; j_gene: TRBJ2-3; abundance: -; v_gene: TRBV4-2; d_gene: -
CDR3nt: TGTGCCAGCAGTCGGGAGGTCCCCCCCTACGAGCAGTACTTC; CDR3aa: CASSREVPPYEQYF; j_gene: TRBJ2-7; abundance: -; v_gene: TRBV6-1; d_gene: TRBD2
CDR3nt: TGCAGCGCTGACCAAGGACTGGGTTTTAACTATGGCTACACCTTC; CDR3aa: CSADQGLGFNYGYTF; j_gene: TRBJ1-2; abundance: -; v_gene: TRBV29-1; d_gene: -
CDR3nt: TGCACCAGCGATGGGACAGGGAATCAGCCCCAGCATTTT; CDR3aa: CTSDGTGNQPQHF; j_gene: TRBJ1-5; abundance: -; v_gene: TRBV1; d_gene: -
CDR3nt: TGCGCCAGCAGCCAAGATTCTGAACAGGGGTCCTACGAGCAGTACTTC; CDR3aa: CASSQDSEQGSYEQYF; j_gene: TRBJ2-7; abundance: -; v_gene: TRBV4-1; d_gene: TRBD1
CDR3nt: TGTGCCAGCAGTCGAACAGGATATTACGAGCAGTACTTC; CDR3aa: CASSRTGYYEQYF; j_gene: TRBJ2-7; abundance: -; v_gene: TRBV28; d_gene: -
CDR3nt: TGTGCCAGCAGCTTGCCTTGGCAGTCGAACACCGGGGAGCTGTTTTTT; CDR3aa: CASSLPWQSNTGELFF; j_gene: TRBJ2-2; abundance: -; v_gene: TRBV5-6; d_gene: -
CDR3nt: TGTGCCAGCAGCTTGGGTGGGGCAGGTCAGCCCCAGCATTTT; CDR3aa: CASSLGGAGQPQHF; j_gene: TRBJ1-5; abundance: few; v_gene: TRBV5-4; d_gene: -
CDR3nt: TGTGCCAGCAGCAAAGAACGGGGTTATCGGCAGCTCTTAGCTAACTATGGCTACACCTTC; CDR3aa: CASSKERGYRQLLANYGYTF; j_gene: TRBJ1-2; abundance: -; v_gene: TRBV21-1; d_gene: -
CDR3nt: TGTGCCATCCAACTCGATTCCTACAGTGAGCAGTTCTTC; CDR3aa: CAIQLDSYSEQFF; j_gene: TRBJ2-1; abundance: -; v_gene: TRBV10-3; d_gene: -
CDR3nt: TGTGCCAGCCGTAGGCCGGGGACTGAGGGAGGCTACACCTTC; CDR3aa: CASRRPGTEGGYTF; j_gene: TRBJ1-2; abundance: -; v_gene: TRBV19; d_gene: -
CDR3nt: TGTGCCAGCAGCTTGAGGGCTGCCCCCATGAACACTGAAGCTTTCTTT; CDR3aa: CASSLRAAPMNTEAFF; j_gene: TRBJ1-1; abundance: few; v_gene: TRBV7-9; d_gene: -
CDR3nt: TGTGCCAGCAGTTTAGGACAGGGGTCCTATGGCTACACCTTC; CDR3aa: CASSLGQGSYGYTF; j_gene: TRBJ1-2; abundance: once; v_gene: TRBV28; d_gene: TRBD1
CDR3nt: TGTGCCAGCAGTCGATTCGGACATCCCGCGGCACTAGCGGGAGGAGATACGCAGTATTTT; CDR3aa: CASSRFGHPAALAGGDTQYF; j_gene: TRBJ2-3; abundance: -; v_gene: TRBV27; d_gene: TRBD2
CDR3nt: TGTGCCAGCAGTGAAACTAGCGGGAGTCGCCACGAGCAGTACTTC; CDR3aa: CASSETSGSRHEQYF; j_gene: TRBJ2-7; abundance: -; v_gene: TRBV6-1; d_gene: TRBD2
CDR3nt: TGTGCCAGTAGTATCGGGACTACCCTGTCCTACAATGAGCAGTTCTTC; CDR3aa: CASSIGTTLSYNEQFF; j_gene: TRBJ2-1; abundance: once; v_gene: TRBV19; d_gene: TRBD2
CDR3nt: TGTGCCAGCAGCTTAGACGGGACAGGGGCGCACCGCATCACTGAAGCTTTCTTT; CDR3aa: CASSLDGTGAHRITEAFF; j_gene: TRBJ1-1; abundance: -; v_gene: TRBV7-8; d_gene: TRBD1
CDR3nt: TGCGCCAGCAGCCAAGCCTGGGCTACAACTAATGAAAAACTGTTTTTT; CDR3aa: CASSQAWATTNEKLFF; j_gene: TRBJ1-4; abundance: few; v_gene: TRBV4-3; d_gene: -